What follows is one T cell receptor (beta chain) and its context. Its antigen remains unidentified. At one end the junction does not follow the germline gene, possibly because of a read error. The data originate from a study of blood T cells in healthy people across ages. Study overall: Per two T cells, about one barcoded beta molecule was captured through template switching. Study-level results: Among long-lived donors, naive CD4+ cells were more numerous and diversity higher than in aged donors.

Then a second PCR, running about 6 to 11 cycles, was carried out with a sample-barcoded 5' primer and a J-beta primer mix. TCRdb reprocessed the 5' RACE reads with MiXCR, giving one entry per CDR3 protein. The table has 1.8 million or so distinct CDR3 sequences, about two fifths seen once. Germline V lookup: CDR1 SQVTM, CDR2 ANQGSEA. The CDR3 spans 18 residues. Collection of roughly 9.6 milliliters of peripheral blood was performed for each donor. Each sample yielded at least 6 million isolated PBMCs. The receptor's source is a human donor in good health. The V call is TRBV29-1, the J call TRBJ2-1, with D tentatively TRBD2 (7 bases). The sample taken for sequencing was blood. CDR3 DNA: TGCAGCGTTAGGCGGGGGCGCAGGGATTGGAGCTCCTGCAATGAGCAGTTCTTC. Residues: CSVRRGRRDWSSCNEQFF.